Below are 4 T cell receptor beta chains sequenced from a single sample in a study of T cell responses to AZD1222 COVID-19 vaccine. Produced via immunoSEQ multiplex PCR; TCRdb's table is partial and in-frame only. The table lists some 70,000 clones, around 80% of them singletons. The specimen was peripheral blood, collected 28 days after the second AZD1222 dose. All receptors derive from an adult who received the AZD1222 COVID-19 vaccine.

The V call is TRBV10-2, the J call TRBJ2-1; D call uncertain. The CDR3 has 13 residues. V was trimmed by 3 bases and J by 4 bases, leaving 7 bases between them. CDR1 and CDR2 from the germline V gene are WSHSY and SAAADI. For the CDR3, the DNA is TGCGCCAGCAGTGATACCAAATACAATGAGCAGTTCTTC. This gives the protein CASSDTKYNEQFF.

V usage is TRBV10-2 and J usage is TRBJ2-3, with D uncertain. Germline V gives CDR1 WSHSY, CDR2 SAAADI. The CDR3 is made up of 17 amino acids. Trimming shortened V by 6 bases and J by 0 bases, and 19 bases separated the two germline ends. The CDR3 DNA reads TGCGCCAGCAGCGAGACCCAGCTCGTTCTTAGCACAGATACGCAGTATTTT. Translation gives CASSETQLVLSTDTQYF.

This sequence joins TRBV19 and TRBJ2-2; 7 bases are a match to TRBD1. The length of the CDR3 is 15 residues. Germline CDR1 LNHDA, CDR2 SQIVND (reference sequence). Germline trimming cut 5 bases from V and 1 base from J; bases unmatched to any gene: 4. The CDR3, as DNA: TGTGCCAGTAGTGTCAACAGGGGGAACACCGGGGAGCTGTTTTTT. This sequence encodes CASSVNRGNTGELFF.

The V call is TRBV9, the J call TRBJ2-1; 7 bases fit TRBD2. Per the germline V gene, CDR1 is SGDLS and CDR2 is YYNGEE. The CDR3 consists of 15 residues. The V segment lost 6 bases and the J segment 7 bases; nucleotides outside the gene matches: 13. CDR3: CASNEKPGGLNEQFF. Written as DNA, the CDR3 is TGTGCCAGCAACGAAAAACCGGGGGGTCTTAATGAGCAGTTCTTC.